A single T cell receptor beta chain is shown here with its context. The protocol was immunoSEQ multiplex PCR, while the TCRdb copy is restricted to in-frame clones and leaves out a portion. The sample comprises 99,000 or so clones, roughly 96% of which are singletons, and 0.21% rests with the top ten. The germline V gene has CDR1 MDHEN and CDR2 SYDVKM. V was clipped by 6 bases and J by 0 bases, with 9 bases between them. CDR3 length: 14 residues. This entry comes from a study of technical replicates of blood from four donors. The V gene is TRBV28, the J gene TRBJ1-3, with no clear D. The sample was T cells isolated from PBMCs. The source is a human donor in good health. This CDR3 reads CASSLWSSGNTIYF. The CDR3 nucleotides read TGTGCCAGCAGCCTATGGAGCTCTGGAAACACCATATATTTT.